This entry describes one T cell receptor beta chain. Its antigen remains unidentified. Roughly 92,000 TCR templates per sample were assayed. The data were produced by immunoSEQ multiplex PCR, yet TCRdb's version contains in-frame clones alone and is incomplete. Of some 100,000 clones listed, 91% are singletons. The data derive from a study of siplizumab effects on memory and regulatory T cells. The CDR3 runs 12 residues. CDR1 SGDLS and CDR2 YYNGEE come from the germline V gene. V was trimmed by 0 bases and J by 10 bases, leaving 8 bases between them. Findings and limits, study-wide: On average, roughly 69% of mappable alloreactive CD4+ clones were Treg-derived under siplizumab, against 25% to 30% in controls. It was not possible to assign a naive or memory phenotype to roughly 80-97% of proliferating CD4+ or CD8+ clones. Siplizumab significantly reduced alloreactive sequences traceable to unstimulated CD4+ memory cells.

The chain recombines TRBV9 with TRBJ2-1; tentative D call: TRBD2 (7 bases). This receptor was obtained from a human donor in good health. Some clones in this sample may be carry-over from other donors' samples. Sequencing used CD4+ T cells sorted from blood. The CDR3: CASSVGGGEQFF. CDR3 nucleotides: TGTGCCAGCAGCGTAGGCGGGGGCGAGCAGTTCTTC.